Described below is a single TCR beta chain sequence and its context. With 6 bases removed from V and 3 bases from J, the gap between germline ends came to 15 bases. This CDR3 spans 14 amino acids. Per the germline V gene, CDR1 is MNHEY and CDR2 is SVGEGT. The data were obtained in a study of spatial heterogeneity in lung cancer. Study-level information: The average count in raw reads for each unique TCR and UMI combination exceeded 9.5 appearances.

Time point meaning: sample taken at primary tumor resection. Frozen PBMC, nontumor lung or tumor provided whole RNA, which was sequenced unsorted. TCRdb re-called the 5' RACE reads through MiXCR, storing one row per CDR3 protein. The data show tens of thousands of distinct CDR3 sequences, with around 7% seen just once and about 26% held by the top ten. The source is a male donor with early-stage non-small cell lung cancer. The sample here was PBMCs, taken at surgery. The chain recombines TRBV6-2 or TRBV6-3 with TRBJ2-7, with D tentatively TRBD2 (6 bases). CDR3 sequence reads: CASREGSNFYEQYF. The CDR3 coding sequence is TGTGCCAGCAGGGAGGGAAGTAACTTCTACGAGCAGTACTTC.